Listed here are 26 T cell receptor beta chains from one sample, sequenced in a study of OX40 agonist ivuxolimab in advanced cancers. Library preparation employed the immunoSEQ multiplex PCR assay. TCRdb mirrors the immuneACCESS table, restricted to in-frame sequences. Some clones are absent from its copies; in checked studies, under half trace to an unresolved V gene, and the reason for the others is unknown. The sample yields some 130,000 clones; 90% were counted once. About 1.1% of the sample rests with the top ten. This specimen consisted of CD4+ or CD8+ T cells sorted from blood, obtained in a trial of the OX40 agonist ivuxolimab. These receptors all stem from an adult with an advanced solid tumor such as melanoma, head and neck, liver or kidney cancer.

V gene TRBV6-5 combines with J gene TRBJ1-1, with D unclear. CDR3 size: 13 residues. V gave up 1 base and J gave up 5 bases, with 8 bases separating them. The germline V gene encodes CDR1 MNHEY and CDR2 SVGAGI. The CDR3 DNA is TGTGCCAGCAGTTACTTCTGGGGAACTGAAGCTTTCTTT. This encodes CASSYFWGTEAFF.

The rearrangement joins TRBV6-5 to TRBJ2-7, with a weak D call TRBD2 (5 bases). The V and J ends lost 6 bases and 2 bases respectively, with 17 bases between them. CDR1 and CDR2 from the germline V gene are MNHEY and SVGAGI. This CDR3 region has 15 residues. In DNA, the CDR3 is TGTGCCAGCAGCCCTCTGGCGGGCCCTACCTACGAGCAGTACTTC. This codes for CASSPLAGPTYEQYF.

V and J are TRBV27 and TRBJ2-2; no clear D. Germline V gene sequence: CDR1 MNHEY, CDR2 SMNVEV (reference sequence). CDR3 length: 15 amino acids. Trimming removed 3 bases at V and 6 bases at J, with 14 bases between. CDR3 nucleotide sequence: TGTGCCAGCAGTTTTGGCTTAGGGTCCGCCGGGGAGCTGTTTTTT. It yields the protein CASSFGLGSAGELFF.

J is TRBJ1-3 and V is TRBV19; weak D call: TRBD1 (5 bases). The germline gives CDR1 LNHDA, CDR2 SQIVND (reference sequence). V was trimmed by 6 bases and J by 0 bases, leaving 12 bases between them. This CDR3 is built from 15 residues. In nucleotides, the CDR3 is TGTGCCAGTAGATCGGGACTGAACTCTGGAAACACCATATATTTT. It yields the protein CASRSGLNSGNTIYF.

This chain connects TRBV19 to TRBJ1-5, with D unresolved. The germline V gene encodes CDR1 LNHDA and CDR2 SQIVND (reference sequence). The CDR3 extends over 14 amino acids. V was shortened by 3 bases and J by 5 bases, with 11 bases between the two germline ends. CDR3 bases: TGTGCCAGTAGTATGAATTCCGGAGATCAGCCCCAGCATTTT. Translated, it gives CASSMNSGDQPQHF.

The chain is built from TRBV6-6 and TRBJ2-7, with D unresolved. Trimming removed 2 bases at V and 6 bases at J, with 8 bases between. Germline lookup yields CDR1 MNHNY and CDR2 SVGAGI (reference sequence). The CDR3 has 12 residues. The DNA for the CDR3 is TGTGCCAGCAGTTACGGTGCGAGCGAGCAGTACTTC. It is translated as CASSYGASEQYF.

The chain couples TRBV5-1 to TRBJ2-2, with no clear D. In germline, CDR1 is SGHRS, CDR2 YFSETQ. The CDR3 has 15 residues. With 0 bases removed from V and 0 bases from J, the gap between germline ends came to 6 bases. The CDR3 coding sequence is TGCGCCAGCAGCTTGGGGGCAACGAACACCGGGGAGCTGTTTTTT. This gives the protein CASSLGATNTGELFF.

This chain uses TRBV7-3 with TRBJ2-1; 7 nucleotides align to TRBD1. Per germline, CDR1 SGHTA and CDR2 FQGTGA. V gave up 5 bases and J gave up 2 bases; unmatched junction bases: 12. The CDR3 extends over 17 amino acids. CDR3 loop: CASSPSRVGTAYNEQFF. The CDR3 bases are TGTGCCAGCAGCCCCAGTCGAGTCGGGACAGCCTACAATGAGCAGTTCTTC.

J is TRBJ1-4 and V is TRBV7-9; D might be TRBD1 (5 bases). CDR3 length: 18 residues. Germline V gene data show CDR1 as SEHNR and CDR2 as FQNEAQ (reference sequence). V shed 5 bases and J shed 8 bases, with 27 bases lying between them. CDR3 bases: TGTGCCAGCAGCCACCTTCAGCCCCAGGGTACGTCTTACGAAAAACTGTTTTTT. Its protein product is CASSHLQPQGTSYEKLFF.

The gene calls are TRBV19 and TRBJ2-7; tentative D call: TRBD2 (6 bases). The CDR3 sequence is 12 residues long. The germline V and J ends were trimmed by 5 bases and 3 bases, with 8 bases remaining between them. Germline CDR1 LNHDA, CDR2 SQIVND (reference sequence). CDR3 in DNA: TGTGCCAGTAGTCTCGGGGGCTACGAGCAGTACTTC. Its protein is CASSLGGYEQYF.

V is TRBV6-1 and J is TRBJ2-1, with 8 bases lining up with TRBD2. Trimming at V came to 4 bases and at J to 5 bases, leaving 4 bases not matched to a gene. Germline CDR1 is MNHNS and CDR2 is SASEGT. CDR3 length: 14 amino acids. CDR3 bases: TGTGCCAGCAGTGTAGCGGGGAATCACAATGAGCAGTTCTTC. This encodes CASSVAGNHNEQFF.

The rearrangement links TRBV11-2 to TRBJ2-2; 12 nucleotides line up with TRBD2. CDR3 length: 17 residues. Trimming removed 3 bases from V and 4 bases from J; junction bases left unmatched: 6. Germline lookup yields CDR1 SGHAT and CDR2 FQNNGV. CDR3 sequence (DNA): TGTGCCAGCAGCTTCGTGACTAGCGGGAGAGGCACCGGGGAGCTGTTTTTT. This gives the protein CASSFVTSGRGTGELFF.

This clone has just a few counts. The chain combines TRBV5-5 with TRBJ1-1; weak D call: TRBD1 (5 bases). From germline, CDR1 is SGHKS and CDR2 YYEKEE (reference sequence). The CDR3 spans 14 residues. Trimming removed 1 base at V and 2 bases at J, with 9 bases between. CDR3 in DNA: TGTGCCAGCAGCTTGAGTGGGGGAAACACTGAAGCTTTCTTT. Residues: CASSLSGGNTEAFF.

This sequence joins TRBV6-1 and TRBJ2-5; 10 bases fit TRBD1. With 1 base clipped from V and 5 bases from J, the junction kept 10 bases outside the gene matches. The CDR3 loop spans 17 amino acids. Germline CDR1 MNHNS, CDR2 SASEGT. CDR3 residues: CASSEGWTGGRVETQYF. In DNA, the CDR3 is TGTGCCAGCAGTGAAGGGTGGACAGGGGGAAGGGTGGAGACCCAGTACTTC.

Points on this clone: The junction departs from germline at one end; a sequencing error may be responsible. This rearrangement joins TRBV5-1 to TRBJ2-2; TRBD1 matches at 7 bases. The germline CDR1 and CDR2 sequences are SGHRS and YFSETQ. The CDR3 is made up of 15 amino acids. The CDR3 nucleotides read TGCGCCAGCAGCTCGTTACAGGGGAACGCCGGGGAGCTGTTTTTT. Translating it yields CASSSLQGNAGELFF. Full variable domain (remainder filled in from reference TRBV5-1 and TRBJ2-2): KAGVTQTPRYLIKTRGQQVTLSCSPISGHRSVSWYQQTPGQGLQFLFEYFSETQRNKGNFPGRFSGRQFSNSRSEMNVSTLELGDSALYLCASSSLQGNAGELFFGEGSRLTVL.

This chain joins TRBV19 and TRBJ1-2; a weak D match, TRBD1 (5 bases). The CDR3 has 14 residues. V dropped 7 bases and J dropped 4 bases, with 16 bases sitting between them. CDR1 LNHDA and CDR2 SQIVND come from the germline V gene (reference sequence). CDR3 region: CASTIQDSSYGYTF. In DNA, the CDR3 is TGTGCCAGTACCATACAAGACAGTTCCTATGGCTACACCTTC.

The V gene is TRBV5-4, the J gene TRBJ1-5, with D possibly TRBD1 on 5 matching bases. The CDR3 runs to 14 residues. Trimming shortened V by 2 bases and J by 1 base, and 7 bases separated the two germline ends. Looked up from germline, CDR1 is SGHNT and CDR2 is YYREEE (reference sequence). CDR3 amino acids: CASSLGTSNQPQHF. DNA of the CDR3: TGTGCCAGCAGCTTAGGGACGAGCAATCAGCCCCAGCATTTT.

This clone was observed a few times. The chain recombines TRBV11-2 with TRBJ2-3; 7 bases line up with TRBD2. Unmatched junction bases numbered 13, after V lost 2 bases and J lost 5 bases. Germline V lookup: CDR1 SGHAT, CDR2 FQNNGV. The CDR3 contains 17 residues. The CDR3 DNA reads as TGTGCCAGCAGCTTATATTCCTGGGAGGGTAGAGTAGATACGCAGTATTTT. This encodes CASSLYSWEGRVDTQYF.

This clone came up once. The chain links TRBV7-8 to TRBJ1-1; TRBD1 is a possible D gene (5 bases). The ends were cut back, 1 base at V and 3 bases at J, with 12 bases in the middle. The CDR3 runs to 15 residues. The germline V gene has CDR1 SGHVS and CDR2 FQNEAQ. The CDR3 loop reads CASSLDFRVHTEAFF. For the CDR3, the DNA is TGTGCCAGCAGCTTAGATTTCAGGGTGCACACTGAAGCTTTCTTT.

The chain couples TRBV10-2 to TRBJ1-5, with a tentative D call TRBD1 (6 bases). Germline values: CDR1 WSHSY, CDR2 SAAADI. Trimming stripped 7 bases from V and 9 bases from J, with 16 bases between. The CDR3 totals 13 residues. The CDR3 sequence is CASTPGQRLPQHF. In nucleotides, the CDR3 is TGCGCCAGCACCCCGGGACAAAGGCTGCCCCAGCATTTT.

The chain recombines TRBV21-1 with TRBJ2-7. TRBV21-1 corresponds to a pseudogene. The CDR3 loop spans 10 amino acids. The DNA for the CDR3 is TGTGCCAGCAACCCCTACGAGCAGTACTTC. Translating it yields CASNPYEQYF.

The sample holds one count of this clone. The gene calls are TRBV27 and TRBJ2-5; TRBD2 matches 15 bases. The CDR3 spans 17 residues. Trimming removed 5 bases from V and 7 bases from J; junction bases left unmatched: 11. Per the germline V gene, CDR1 is MNHEY and CDR2 is SMNVEV (reference sequence). The CDR3 is CASSPPGLAGGQGTQYF. The CDR3 region has the DNA TGTGCCAGCAGTCCTCCGGGACTAGCGGGAGGCCAGGGGACCCAGTACTTC.

The chain recombines TRBV11-2 with TRBJ2-3; D is perhaps TRBD2 (5 bases). The V gene's germline CDR1 is SGHAT and CDR2 FQNNGV. The V end was cut by 3 bases, the J end by 0 bases, with 10 bases between. This CDR3 is built from 15 residues. CDR3 residues: CASSFKGLSTDTQYF. The CDR3 DNA follows: TGTGCCAGCAGCTTTAAAGGACTGAGCACAGATACGCAGTATTTT. The complete variable domain, with remaining parts taken from reference TRBV11-2 and TRBJ2-3, reads EAGVAQSPRYKIIEKRQSVAFWCNPISGHATLYWYQQILGQGPKLLIQFQNNGVVDDSQLPKDRFSAERLKGVDSTLKIQPAKLEDSAVYLCASSFKGLSTDTQYFGPGTRLTVL.

The V and J genes are TRBV4-2 and TRBJ2-5; D is perhaps TRBD1 (6 bases). This CDR3 has 14 residues. Trimming removed 1 base from V and 3 bases from J, with 9 bases in between. In germline, CDR1 is LGHNA, CDR2 YNFKEQ. The CDR3 reads CASSQAAGEETQYF. The CDR3 nucleotides are TGTGCCAGCAGCCAAGCGGCAGGGGAAGAGACCCAGTACTTC.

The chain recombines TRBV25-1 with TRBJ2-2; D remains ambiguous. The CDR3 runs 14 residues. Germline V gives CDR1 MGHDK, CDR2 SYGVNS. With 3 bases removed from V and 5 bases from J, the gap between germline ends came to 10 bases. CDR3 residues: CASSDRRLTGELFF. The DNA for the CDR3 is TGTGCCAGCAGTGATAGACGGCTAACCGGGGAGCTGTTTTTT.

V and J are TRBV18 and TRBJ2-7; 8 bases align to TRBD1. This CDR3 comprises 14 residues. Trimming at V came to 3 bases and at J to 5 bases, leaving 6 bases not matched to a gene. Germline V gene data show CDR1 as KGHSH and CDR2 as LQKENI. CDR3 protein: CASSPRTGYDEQYF. CDR3 coding DNA: TGTGCCAGCTCACCCCGGACAGGGTACGACGAGCAGTACTTC.